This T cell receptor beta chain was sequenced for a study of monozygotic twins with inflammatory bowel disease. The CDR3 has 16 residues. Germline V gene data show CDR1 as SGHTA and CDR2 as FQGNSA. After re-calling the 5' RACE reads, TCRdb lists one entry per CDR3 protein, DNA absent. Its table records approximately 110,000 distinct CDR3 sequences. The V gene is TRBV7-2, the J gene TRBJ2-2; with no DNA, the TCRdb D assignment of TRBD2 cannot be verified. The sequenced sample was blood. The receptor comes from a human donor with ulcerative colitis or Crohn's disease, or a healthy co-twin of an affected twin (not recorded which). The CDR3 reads CASSSWSGSETGELFF.